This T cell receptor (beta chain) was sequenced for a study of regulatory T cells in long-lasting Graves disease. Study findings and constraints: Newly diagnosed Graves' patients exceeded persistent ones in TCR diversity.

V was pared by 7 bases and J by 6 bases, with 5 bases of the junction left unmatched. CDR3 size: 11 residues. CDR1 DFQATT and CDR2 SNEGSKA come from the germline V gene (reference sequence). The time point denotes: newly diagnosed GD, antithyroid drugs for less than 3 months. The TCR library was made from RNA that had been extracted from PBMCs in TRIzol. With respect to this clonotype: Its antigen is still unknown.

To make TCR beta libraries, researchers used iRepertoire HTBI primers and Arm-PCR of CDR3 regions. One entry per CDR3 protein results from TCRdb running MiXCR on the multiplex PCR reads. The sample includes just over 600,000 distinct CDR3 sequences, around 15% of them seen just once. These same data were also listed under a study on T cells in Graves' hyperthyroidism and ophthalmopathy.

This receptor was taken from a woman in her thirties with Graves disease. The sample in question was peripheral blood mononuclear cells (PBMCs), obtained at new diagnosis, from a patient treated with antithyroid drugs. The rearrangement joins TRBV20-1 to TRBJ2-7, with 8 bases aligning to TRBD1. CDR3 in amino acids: CSVAGGTEQYF. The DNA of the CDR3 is TGCAGTGTCGCAGGGGGCACCGAGCAGTACTTC.